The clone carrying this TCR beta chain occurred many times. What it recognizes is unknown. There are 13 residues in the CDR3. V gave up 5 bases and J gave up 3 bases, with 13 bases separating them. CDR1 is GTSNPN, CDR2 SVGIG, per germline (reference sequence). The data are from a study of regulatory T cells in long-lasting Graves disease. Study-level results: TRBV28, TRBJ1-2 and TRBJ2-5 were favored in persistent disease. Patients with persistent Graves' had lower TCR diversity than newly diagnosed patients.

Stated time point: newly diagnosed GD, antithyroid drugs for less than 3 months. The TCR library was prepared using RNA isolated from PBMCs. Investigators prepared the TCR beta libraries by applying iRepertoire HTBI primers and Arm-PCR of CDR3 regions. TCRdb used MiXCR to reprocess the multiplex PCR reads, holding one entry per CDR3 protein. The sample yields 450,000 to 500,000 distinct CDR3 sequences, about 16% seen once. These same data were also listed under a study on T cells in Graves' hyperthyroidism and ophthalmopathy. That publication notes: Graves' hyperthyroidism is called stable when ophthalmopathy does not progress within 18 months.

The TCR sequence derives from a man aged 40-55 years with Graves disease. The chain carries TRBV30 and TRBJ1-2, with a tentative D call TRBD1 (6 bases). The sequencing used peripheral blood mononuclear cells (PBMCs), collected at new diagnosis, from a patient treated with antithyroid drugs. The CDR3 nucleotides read TGTGCCTGGGGCCGGGGGCGCGACTATGGCTACACCTTC. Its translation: CAWGRGRDYGYTF.